One and the same sample provided the 20 T cell receptor beta chains below, sequenced in a study of blood T cell repertoires in COVID-19. Sequencing was performed with immunoSEQ multiplex PCR; in TCRdb, only in-frame clones are kept and a portion is missing. Counted here are 85,000 to 95,000 clones, over 75% occurring once; the ten biggest clones make up approximately 7.4%. Sequencing was done on a sample of peripheral blood. The receptors were gathered from a human donor with acute or convalescent COVID-19. The donor label of this sample is uncertain.

The CDR3 bases are TGTGCCAGCAGTTACCTCGGGACCCGGGGGACCGGGGAGCTGTTTTTT. The encoded protein is CASSYLGTRGTGELFF. The rearrangement joins TRBV6-6 to TRBJ2-2, with D perhaps TRBD2 (6 bases). CDR3 size: 16 residues. V gave up 2 bases and J gave up 5 bases, with 15 bases separating them. Germline assignment: CDR1 MNHNY and CDR2 SVGAGI (reference sequence).

V gene TRBV6-6 combines with J gene TRBJ2-7; tentatively, D is TRBD1 (5 bases). The CDR3 covers 13 residues. In germline, CDR1 is MNHNY, CDR2 SVGAGI (reference sequence). Trimming removed 5 bases from V and 2 bases from J, with 10 bases in between. The CDR3 protein is CASSPGSAYEQYF. DNA of the CDR3: TGTGCCAGCAGTCCAGGGTCAGCCTACGAGCAGTACTTC.

About this clone: At one boundary the junction diverges from the germline segment, which might be a read error. CDR3: CASTYSGLSEAFF. CDR3 nucleotides: TGTGCCAGCACTTACTCGGGACTGAGTGAAGCTTTCTTT. The rearrangement joins TRBV6-5 to TRBJ1-1; possible D gene TRBD1, 5 bases. From germline, CDR1 is MNHEY and CDR2 SVGAGI. CDR3 length: 13 residues.

This rearrangement joins TRBV30 to TRBJ1-2, with TRBD1 identical over 7 bases. Germline trimming cut 0 bases from V and 2 bases from J; bases unmatched to any gene: 9. CDR1 and CDR2 (germline): GTSNPN, SVGIG (reference sequence). The CDR3 contains 16 residues. CDR3 in amino acids: CAWSVPLGGRNYGYTF. The CDR3 region has the DNA TGTGCCTGGAGTGTACCACTAGGGGGCCGGAACTATGGCTACACCTTC.

The rearrangement uses TRBV19 and TRBJ1-5; D unresolved. CDR1 is LNHDA and CDR2 is SQIVND in the germline V gene (reference sequence). This CDR3 is 15 amino acids long. V was cut by 4 bases and J by 0 bases, with 10 bases left in between. The CDR3 region is CASSREGNSNQPQHF. Here the CDR3 DNA reads TGTGCCAGTAGTAGGGAGGGAAATAGCAATCAGCCCCAGCATTTT.

This chain joins TRBV5-1 and TRBJ2-5; TRBD1 aligns across 11 bases. There are 16 residues in the CDR3. The trim removed 4 bases at V and 4 bases at J, leaving 9 bases unmatched. Germline values: CDR1 SGHRS, CDR2 YFSETQ. The DNA for the CDR3 is TGCGCCAGCAGCAAACATGGACAGGGGGCGGGAGAGACCCAGTACTTC. As protein: CASSKHGQGAGETQYF.

This clone has only one observation. V usage is TRBV30 and J usage is TRBJ2-3; 9 bases agree with TRBD2. The ends lost 3 bases at V and 8 bases at J; junction bases unmatched: 6. This CDR3 has 13 amino acids. In germline, CDR1 is GTSNPN, CDR2 SVGIG (reference sequence). The CDR3 sequence is CAWRTSGGTTQYF. CDR3 in DNA: TGTGCCTGGAGAACCAGCGGGGGGACTACGCAGTATTTT.

The chain joins TRBV5-4 to TRBJ2-5; 7 positions agree with TRBD2. The trim removed 6 bases at V and 5 bases at J, leaving 13 bases unmatched. The CDR3 consists of 15 residues. From germline, CDR1 is SGHNT and CDR2 YYREEE (reference sequence). For the CDR3, the DNA is TGTGCCAGCACCGCCTTCCAGACTAGCCTGGAGACCCAGTACTTC. This sequence encodes CASTAFQTSLETQYF.

The chain combines TRBV7-8 with TRBJ2-7; D possibly corresponds to TRBD1 (6 bases). The V gene lost 7 bases and the J gene lost 2 bases, with 24 bases spanning the gap. Germline V gives CDR1 SGHVS, CDR2 FQNEAQ. The CDR3 runs to 17 residues. The CDR3 loop is CASTSRPSDRSPYEQYF. CDR3 coding DNA: TGTGCCAGCACCTCCCGTCCCTCCGACAGGAGTCCCTACGAGCAGTACTTC.

This chain uses TRBV5-4 with TRBJ2-5; TRBD2 matches 7 bases. V lost 4 bases, J lost 4 bases, and 10 bases stayed unmatched. Germline loops: CDR1 SGHNT, CDR2 YYREEE (reference sequence). This CDR3 contains 15 residues. The CDR3 is CASSGGRRGGETQYF. CDR3 DNA sequence: TGTGCCAGCAGCGGGGGACGCCGCGGGGGAGAGACCCAGTACTTC.

The rearrangement joins TRBV7-8 to TRBJ1-1, with TRBD1 as a possible D gene (5 bases). The germline V gene encodes CDR1 SGHVS and CDR2 FQNEAQ. The CDR3 loop spans 14 amino acids. Trimming cost V 1 base and J 1 base, with 7 bases left between them. For the CDR3, the DNA is TGTGCCAGCAGCTTAGATGGGGCGAACACTGAAGCTTTCTTT. This gives the protein CASSLDGANTEAFF.

The chain employs TRBV18 and TRBJ2-5, with 7 bases matching TRBD2. The germline CDR1 and CDR2 sequences are KGHSH and LQKENI. Germline trimming cut 6 bases from V and 5 bases from J; bases unmatched to any gene: 12. The CDR3 is 15 residues long. This CDR3 is CASSPREVRGETQYF. The CDR3 DNA reads TGTGCCAGCTCCCCCCGGGAGGTGAGGGGCGAGACCCAGTACTTC. The full variable domain, rest sourced from reference TRBV18 and TRBJ2-5, is NAGVMQNPRHLVRRRGQEARLRCSPMKGHSHVYWYRQLPEEGLKFMVYLQKENIIDESGMPKERFSAEFPKEGPSILRIQQVVRGDSAAYFCASSPREVRGETQYFGPGTRLLVL.

The chain is built from TRBV14 and TRBJ2-5, with D hard to call. Germline-derived CDR1 and CDR2 are SGHDN and FVKESK. Trimming cost V 1 base and J 3 bases, with 3 bases left between them. This CDR3 comprises 12 residues. In nucleotides, the CDR3 is TGTGCCAGCAGCCAAGCAAAAGAGACCCAGTACTTC. Translated: CASSQAKETQYF.

The chain carries TRBV27 and TRBJ2-1, with 9 nucleotides matching TRBD2. Germline lookup yields CDR1 MNHEY and CDR2 SMNVEV (reference sequence). CDR3 size: 15 residues. J lost 4 bases, V lost 3 bases, and 4 bases had no gene match. The CDR3 DNA reads TGTGCCAGCAGTTTGAGCGGGGGGTATTACAATGAGCAGTTCTTC. It codes for CASSLSGGYYNEQFF.

The chain recombines TRBV10-3 with TRBJ2-3, with 11 bases matching TRBD1. This CDR3 comprises 18 residues. Unmatched junction bases numbered 12, after V lost 5 bases and J lost 2 bases. Germline lookup yields CDR1 ENHRY and CDR2 SYGVKD. This CDR3 is CAISSSGTGGDFTDTQYF. Here the CDR3 DNA reads TGTGCCATCAGTTCATCCGGGACAGGGGGGGACTTCACAGATACGCAGTATTTT.

This chain joins TRBV9 and TRBJ2-5, with 12 nucleotides matching TRBD1. With V trimmed by 4 bases and J by 5 bases, 3 bases remained unmatched. This CDR3 is built from 14 residues. Germline-derived CDR1 and CDR2 are SGDLS and YYNGEE. The DNA for the CDR3 is TGTGCCAGCAGCCGGGACAGGGGGCTCGAGACCCAGTACTTC. This codes for CASSRDRGLETQYF.

This CDR3 is CASSRDRVPYEQYF. Written as DNA, the CDR3 is TGTGCCAGTAGTAGGGACAGGGTCCCCTACGAGCAGTACTTC. The J gene is TRBJ2-7, the V gene TRBV19; 9 bases are shared with TRBD1. In germline, CDR1 is LNHDA, CDR2 SQIVND (reference sequence). CDR3 length equals 14 residues. With V trimmed by 4 bases and J by 2 bases, 3 bases remained unmatched.

V and J are TRBV6-6 and TRBJ1-1; possibly TRBD1 for D (6 bases). With 6 bases removed from V and 7 bases from J, the gap between germline ends came to 24 bases. Germline CDR1 is MNHNY and CDR2 is SVGAGI (reference sequence). This CDR3 region has 16 residues. The CDR3 protein is CASRPQGWHSTLEAFF. In nucleotides, the CDR3 is TGTGCCAGCAGACCACAGGGCTGGCACTCAACCCTTGAAGCTTTCTTT.

The chain couples TRBV7-2 to TRBJ1-3; D uncertain. This CDR3 has 16 residues. Germline V gene lookup returns CDR1 SGHTA and CDR2 FQGNSA. The V end lost 5 bases, the J end lost 0 bases, and 14 bases lay between the germline ends. The CDR3 sequence: CASSLTVGRSGNTIYF. CDR3 sequence (DNA): TGTGCCAGCAGCCTCACCGTGGGCCGCTCTGGAAACACCATATATTTT.

This chain links TRBV5-1 with TRBJ1-4; 7 positions match TRBD1. The germline gives CDR1 SGHRS, CDR2 YFSETQ. Trimming cost V 1 base and J 5 bases; bases outside gene matches: 2. The CDR3 loop spans 14 amino acids. CDR3 nucleotides: TGCGCCAGCAGCTTGCTACAGGGGAATGAAAAACTGTTTTTT. Translation: CASSLLQGNEKLFF.